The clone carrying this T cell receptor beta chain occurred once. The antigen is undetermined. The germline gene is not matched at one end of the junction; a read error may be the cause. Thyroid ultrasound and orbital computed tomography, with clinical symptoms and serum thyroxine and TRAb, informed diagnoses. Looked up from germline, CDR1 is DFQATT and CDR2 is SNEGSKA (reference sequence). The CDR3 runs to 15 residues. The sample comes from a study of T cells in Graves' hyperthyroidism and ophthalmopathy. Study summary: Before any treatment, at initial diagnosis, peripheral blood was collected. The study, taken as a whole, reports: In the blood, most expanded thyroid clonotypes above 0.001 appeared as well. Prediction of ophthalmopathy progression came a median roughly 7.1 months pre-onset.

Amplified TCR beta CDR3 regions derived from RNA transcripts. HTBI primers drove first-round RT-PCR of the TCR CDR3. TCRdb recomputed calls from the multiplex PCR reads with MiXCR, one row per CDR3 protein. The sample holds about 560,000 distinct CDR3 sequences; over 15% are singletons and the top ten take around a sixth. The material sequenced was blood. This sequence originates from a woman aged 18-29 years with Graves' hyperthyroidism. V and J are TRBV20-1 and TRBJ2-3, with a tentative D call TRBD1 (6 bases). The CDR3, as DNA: TGCAGTGCTAGCCGAACAGGGCCTTTCACAGATAGGCAGTATTTT. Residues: CSASRTGPFTDRQYF.